The 30 T cell receptor beta chains below were found in one sample sequenced in a study of cytomegalovirus exposure and HLA in healthy donors (TCRdb year 2017). The library was made by the immunoSEQ multiplex PCR assay. Entries here come from immuneACCESS through TCRdb and include only in-frame sequences with V and J called. Some clones fail to appear in such tables; in the studies checked, an unresolved V gene covers under half of the shortfall, and the cause of the remainder is unknown. The sample table holds 71,000 or so clones, of which about 94% were seen once. The ten largest clones represent over 0.8% of the sample. Specimen: PBMCs. These receptors all come from a woman aged 18-30 years in good health and CMV-seronegative.

The chain employs TRBV10-3 and TRBJ1-4; TRBD1 is a possible D gene (5 bases). This CDR3 has 14 amino acids. From germline, CDR1 is ENHRY and CDR2 SYGVKD. The V and J ends lost 3 bases and 8 bases respectively, with 13 bases between them. DNA for the CDR3: TGTGCCATCAGTGAAGAGACCAAGGGGGAAAAACTGTTTTTT. This encodes CAISEETKGEKLFF.

The gene calls are TRBV27 and TRBJ1-1; D perhaps matches TRBD1 (6 bases). Trimming removed 1 base from V and 1 base from J, with 22 bases in between. The germline gives CDR1 MNHEY, CDR2 SMNVEV (reference sequence). The CDR3 length is 19 residues. In DNA, the CDR3 is TGTGCCAGCAGTTTATATGTGGTTGATGACGGACAGCCGAACACTGAAGCTTTCTTT. It codes for CASSLYVVDDGQPNTEAFF.

This sequence joins TRBV28 and TRBJ1-2; 7 positions agree with TRBD1. Germline CDR1 MDHEN, CDR2 SYDVKM. J gave up 0 bases and V 5 bases, and 9 bases lay outside the gene matches. The CDR3 is 16 residues long. The CDR3 coding sequence is TGTGCCAGCAGTCTTGGCCGACAGGGAACTAACTATGGCTACACCTTC. Its protein product is CASSLGRQGTNYGYTF.

This rearrangement joins TRBV11-2 to TRBJ1-2; D remains ambiguous. V gave up 1 base and J gave up 2 bases, with 5 bases separating them. The CDR3 loop spans 13 amino acids. Germline V gene sequence: CDR1 SGHAT, CDR2 FQNNGV. The CDR3 region is CASSLGGNYGYTF. The DNA for the CDR3 is TGTGCCAGCAGCTTAGGAGGGAACTATGGCTACACCTTC.

This rearrangement joins TRBV29-1 to TRBJ2-3, with TRBD1 as a possible D gene (6 bases). Per the germline V gene, CDR1 is SQVTM and CDR2 is ANQGSEA. V shed 6 bases and J shed 2 bases, with 24 bases lying between them. The CDR3 has 17 amino acids. The CDR3 DNA follows: TGCAGCGTCCCTGGACAGAACTCTCAGAGAATCACAGATACGCAGTATTTT. Protein: CSVPGQNSQRITDTQYF.

This chain links TRBV7-9 with TRBJ2-5, with 9 bases lining up with TRBD1. The CDR3 is made up of 13 amino acids. The germline gives CDR1 SEHNR, CDR2 FQNEAQ (reference sequence). Losses at the gene ends were 8 bases for V and 3 bases for J; bases not matched to a gene: 4. CDR3 in amino acids: CASLGTGKETQYF. In DNA form, the CDR3 reads TGTGCCAGCTTGGGGACAGGGAAAGAGACCCAGTACTTC.

In its sample, this clone was seen a few times. The chain combines TRBV5-6 with TRBJ2-2; 12 bases are shared with TRBD2. CDR1 and CDR2 from the germline V gene are SGHDT and YYEEEE. V lost 4 bases to trimming and J lost 6 bases; unmatched junction nucleotides: 7. This CDR3 has 16 residues. The CDR3 DNA reads TGTGCCAGCAGCCCGTTAGGACTAGCGGGACCCGGGGAGCTGTTTTTT. It translates to CASSPLGLAGPGELFF.

The J gene is TRBJ2-3, the V gene TRBV6-1, with 8 bases that match TRBD1. Losses at the gene ends were 5 bases for V and 2 bases for J; bases not matched to a gene: 3. The germline V gene encodes CDR1 MNHNS and CDR2 SASEGT. The CDR3 is 14 amino acids. The CDR3 sequence is CASSPQGATDTQYF. The DNA for the CDR3 is TGTGCCAGCAGTCCCCAGGGGGCCACAGATACGCAGTATTTT.

The rearrangement joins TRBV11-3 to TRBJ1-1, with TRBD1 matching over 8 bases. V shed 5 bases, J shed 3 bases, and the junction held 2 bases outside the gene matches. This CDR3 comprises 13 residues. CDR1 and CDR2 from the germline V gene are SGHNT and YENEEA. CDR3 nucleotide sequence: TGTGCCAGCAGCACACAGGGGGACACTGAAGCTTTCTTT. Its translation is CASSTQGDTEAFF.

The chain couples TRBV11-3 to TRBJ1-5; D call uncertain. The CDR3 is made up of 17 amino acids. Germline-derived CDR1 and CDR2 are SGHNT and YENEEA. Deletions cut 0 bases from V and 2 bases from J, with 14 bases between. In DNA, the CDR3 is TGTGCCAGCAGCTTAGATTCGTGGGCGCTTGGCAATCAGCCCCAGCATTTT. Its translation is CASSLDSWALGNQPQHF.

This clone was counted only a few times. V and J are TRBV6-5 and TRBJ2-3; 10 bases match TRBD1. CDR1 and CDR2 from the germline V gene are MNHEY and SVGAGI. This CDR3 spans 15 amino acids. With V trimmed by 6 bases and J by 4 bases, 7 bases remained unmatched. This CDR3 reads CASSSLDRGPDTQYF. CDR3 in DNA: TGTGCCAGCAGCTCATTAGACAGGGGGCCAGATACGCAGTATTTT.

The chain links TRBV27 to TRBJ2-7; maybe TRBD1 (6 bases). The V and J ends lost 8 bases and 4 bases respectively, with 21 bases between them. Germline values: CDR1 MNHEY, CDR2 SMNVEV (reference sequence). The CDR3 contains 15 residues. The DNA of the CDR3 is TGTGCCAGCGCGATCGTCGGACAGAGCAATTACGAGCAGTACTTC. Its translation is CASAIVGQSNYEQYF.

The chain combines TRBV2 with TRBJ1-4; a weak D match, TRBD1 (5 bases). Trimming removed 7 bases at V and 5 bases at J, with 11 bases between. The CDR3 sequence is 13 residues long. The V gene's germline CDR1 is SNHLY and CDR2 FYNNEI. The CDR3 reads CASTTRGNEKLFF. CDR3 bases: TGTGCCAGCACTACACGGGGGAATGAAAAACTGTTTTTT.

This sequence joins TRBV7-9 and TRBJ2-7; 12 bases match TRBD1. This CDR3 has 14 residues. J gave up 5 bases and V 5 bases, and 4 bases lay outside the gene matches. Germline V gene data show CDR1 as SEHNR and CDR2 as FQNEAQ (reference sequence). CDR3 region: CASSAGTGGDEQYF. In DNA form, the CDR3 reads TGTGCCAGCAGCGCCGGGACAGGGGGCGACGAGCAGTACTTC.

The chain is built from TRBV11-2 and TRBJ2-5; maybe TRBD2 (5 bases). V was pared by 6 bases and J by 0 bases, with 11 bases between. The CDR3 is 14 residues long. Germline V gives CDR1 SGHAT, CDR2 FQNNGV. The CDR3 coding sequence is TGTGCCAGCAGTTTCGGACTGAACCAAGAGACCCAGTACTTC. This codes for CASSFGLNQETQYF.

The rearrangement links TRBV12-5 to TRBJ2-7; D unresolved. The germline CDR1 and CDR2 sequences are LGHNT and FRNRAP. The V and J ends lost 0 bases and 1 base respectively, with 7 bases between them. This CDR3 comprises 14 residues. Written as DNA, the CDR3 is TGTGCTAGTGGTTTGGTACCCAGTTCCTACGAGCAGTACTTC. It codes for CASGLVPSSYEQYF.

The chain employs TRBV27 and TRBJ1-5, with 8 nucleotides matching TRBD1. The germline V gene has CDR1 MNHEY and CDR2 SMNVEV (reference sequence). V was pared by 5 bases and J by 2 bases, with 8 bases of the junction left unmatched. The CDR3 contains 16 residues. CDR3 residues: CASSHAGQGGNQPQHF. CDR3 bases: TGTGCCAGCAGTCACGCCGGACAGGGTGGCAATCAGCCCCAGCATTTT.

The chain employs TRBV28 and TRBJ1-4; a possible D gene is TRBD1 (6 bases). The V end lost 3 bases, the J end lost 8 bases, and 19 bases lay between the germline ends. This CDR3 is 16 amino acids long. Germline lookup yields CDR1 MDHEN and CDR2 SYDVKM. The CDR3 reads CASSLATTGSHEKLFF. The CDR3, as DNA: TGTGCCAGCAGTTTGGCGACGACAGGTTCCCACGAAAAACTGTTTTTT.

The chain carries TRBV6-5 and TRBJ2-7, with 9 bases that match TRBD2. The germline V gene encodes CDR1 MNHEY and CDR2 SVGAGI. Trimming at V came to 8 bases and at J to 3 bases, leaving 5 bases not matched to a gene. The CDR3 consists of 13 residues. The CDR3 loop is CASGASGNYEQYF. In nucleotides, the CDR3 is TGTGCCAGCGGGGCTAGCGGGAACTACGAGCAGTACTTC.

CDR3 nucleotide sequence: TGTGCCAGCATCCTGGAGCAGTTCTTC. Protein: CASILEQFF. The chain couples TRBV7-3 to TRBJ2-1; D ambiguous. The germline V gene encodes CDR1 SGHTA and CDR2 FQGTGA. The CDR3 spans 9 residues. V shed 7 bases and J shed 10 bases, with 5 bases lying between them. The full variable domain, with the rest looked up from reference TRBV7-3 and TRBJ2-1, is GAGVSQTPSNKVTEKGKYVELRCDPISGHTALYWYRQSLGQGPEFLIYFQGTGAADDSGLPNDRFFAVRPEGSVSTLKIQRTERGDSAVYLCASILEQFFGPGTRLTVL.

This chain joins TRBV6-5 and TRBJ1-2, with no clear D. CDR1 and CDR2 from the germline V gene are MNHEY and SVGAGI. The length of the CDR3 is 15 residues. V dropped 6 bases and J dropped 0 bases, with 14 bases sitting between them. The CDR3 here is CASRTSETANYGYTF. In DNA form, the CDR3 reads TGTGCCAGCAGAACATCAGAAACCGCTAACTATGGCTACACCTTC.

The V call is TRBV15, the J call TRBJ1-1; D gene unclear. V was cut by 0 bases and J by 6 bases, with 8 bases left in between. Germline V gene sequence: CDR1 LNHNV, CDR2 YYDKDF (reference sequence). The CDR3 length is 13 residues. CDR3 nucleotide sequence: TGTGCCACCAGCAGAGACAGGTACCCTGAAGCTTTCTTT. Amino acids: CATSRDRYPEAFF.

This clone showed up just a few times. The V call is TRBV4-2, the J call TRBJ1-1; TRBD1 matches at 8 bases. V gave up 6 bases and J gave up 1 base; unmatched junction bases: 7. The CDR3 consists of 15 residues. Germline V CDR1 and CDR2: LGHNA, YNFKEQ. The CDR3 protein is CASRHTTGANTEAFF. Here the CDR3 DNA reads TGTGCCAGCAGACACACGACAGGGGCGAACACTGAAGCTTTCTTT.

This sequence joins TRBV11-2 and TRBJ2-3; 8 bases line up with TRBD2. The CDR3 runs to 15 residues. CDR1 is SGHAT, CDR2 FQNNGV, per germline. The V gene end was trimmed by 3 bases and the J gene end by 0 bases; junction bases not matched to a gene: 2. The chain's CDR3 is CASSFSGKSTDTQYF. DNA for the CDR3: TGTGCCAGCAGCTTTAGCGGGAAGAGCACAGATACGCAGTATTTT.

The rearrangement uses TRBV6-5 and TRBJ1-5; D not resolved. The germline V and J ends were trimmed by 0 bases and 5 bases, with 11 bases remaining between them. This CDR3 region has 15 residues. CDR1 and CDR2 (germline): MNHEY, SVGAGI. CDR3 nucleotides: TGTGCCAGCAGTTACTCGAGCACCCTGGATCAGCCCCAGCATTTT. The encoded protein is CASSYSSTLDQPQHF.

The chain has TRBV7-6 and TRBJ1-1, with D possibly being TRBD1 (6 bases). This CDR3 region has 12 residues. Germline-derived CDR1 and CDR2 are SGHVS and FNYEAQ. Trimming took off 1 base at V and 7 bases at J, with 7 bases between the two ends. CDR3 DNA: TGTGCCAGCAGCTTAGAGACAGGTGAAGCTTTCTTT. Translation gives CASSLETGEAFF.

The chain carries TRBV6-1 and TRBJ2-6; TRBD2 is a possible D gene (7 bases). From germline, CDR1 is MNHNS and CDR2 SASEGT. This CDR3 is built from 14 residues. V was cut by 2 bases and J by 13 bases, with 15 bases left in between. The DNA for the CDR3 is TGTGCCAGCAGTGAAAGGGGGGGGGCGAGTGTCCTGACTTTC. This gives the protein CASSERGGASVLTF.

The chain is built from TRBV29-1 and TRBJ2-2, with 8 bases aligning to TRBD1. The CDR3 is 13 amino acids. Germline V gene lookup returns CDR1 SQVTM and CDR2 ANQGSEA. V trimming: 3 bases; J trimming: 4 bases; junction bases outside the gene matches: 1. This CDR3 reads CSVDRGRTGELFF. CDR3 bases: TGCAGCGTTGACAGGGGGCGCACCGGGGAGCTGTTTTTT.

The chain couples TRBV30 to TRBJ2-3; D perhaps matches TRBD1 (5 bases). V was pared by 4 bases and J by 6 bases, with 8 bases between. CDR1 is GTSNPN and CDR2 is SVGIG in the germline V gene (reference sequence). The CDR3 extends over 11 amino acids. The CDR3 DNA reads as TGTGCCTGGACAGGGATGGATACGCAGTATTTT. Translation: CAWTGMDTQYF.

On this clone: Other DNA sequences of this sample code for an identical CDR3. The chain is built from TRBV7-9 and TRBJ2-1; possibly TRBD1 for D (5 bases). Germline V gene sequence: CDR1 SEHNR, CDR2 FQNEAQ (reference sequence). The CDR3 contains 14 residues. V lost 1 base, J lost 8 bases, and 12 bases lay in between. CDR3: CASSLEQGRDEQFF. CDR3 bases: TGTGCCAGCAGCTTAGAGCAGGGTAGGGATGAGCAGTTCTTC.